This T cell receptor beta chain was obtained from a study of post-analysis software for immune sequencing data. The TCR beta cDNA libraries carried unique molecular identifiers. Input amounts of roughly 0.9 to 10 million T cells were used. These gave around 500,000 cDNA molecules, so each molecule approximated one T cell. Each CDR3 protein is one row after TCRdb ran MiXCR on the PCR reads. Found here are roughly 580,000 distinct CDR3 sequences, about 44% of them singletons; the top ten hold roughly 1.8%. The source material was blood. The TCR was taken from a girl under 18 with multiple sclerosis.

CDR3 sequence: CSVEDLGATTEQYF. CDR3 DNA sequence: TGCAGCGTTGAAGATCTGGGGGCTACTACCGAGCAGTACTTC. V is TRBV29-1 and J is TRBJ2-7; D is possibly TRBD1 (6 bases). This CDR3 is built from 14 residues. Germline V gene lookup returns CDR1 SQVTM and CDR2 ANQGSEA. V was pared by 0 bases and J by 6 bases, with 15 bases between.